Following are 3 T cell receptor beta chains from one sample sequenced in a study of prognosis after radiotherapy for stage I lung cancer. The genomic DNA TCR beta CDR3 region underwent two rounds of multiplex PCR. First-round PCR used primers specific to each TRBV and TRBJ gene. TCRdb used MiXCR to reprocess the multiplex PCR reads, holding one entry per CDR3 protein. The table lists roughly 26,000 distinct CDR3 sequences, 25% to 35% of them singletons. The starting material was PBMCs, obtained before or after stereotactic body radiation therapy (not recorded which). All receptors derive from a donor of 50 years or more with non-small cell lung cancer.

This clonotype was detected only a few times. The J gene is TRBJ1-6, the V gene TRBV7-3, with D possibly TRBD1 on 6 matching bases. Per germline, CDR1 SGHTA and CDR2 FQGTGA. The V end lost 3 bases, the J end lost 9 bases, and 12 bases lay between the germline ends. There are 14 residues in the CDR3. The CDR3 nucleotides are TGTGCCAGCAGCTTCAGGGGATTGATTTCACCCCTCCACTTT. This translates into CASSFRGLISPLHF.

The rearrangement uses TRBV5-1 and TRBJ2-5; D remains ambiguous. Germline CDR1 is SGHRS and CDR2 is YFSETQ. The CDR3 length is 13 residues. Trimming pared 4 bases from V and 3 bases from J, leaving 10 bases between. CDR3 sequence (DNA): TGCGCCAGCAGCCCCGTGTGTAAAGAGACCCAGTACTTC. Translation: CASSPVCKETQYF. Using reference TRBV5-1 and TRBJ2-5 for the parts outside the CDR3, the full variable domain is KAGVTQTPRYLIKTRGQQVTLSCSPISGHRSVSWYQQTPGQGLQFLFEYFSETQRNKGNFPGRFSGRQFSNSRSEMNVSTLELGDSALYLCASSPVCKETQYFGPGTRLLVL.

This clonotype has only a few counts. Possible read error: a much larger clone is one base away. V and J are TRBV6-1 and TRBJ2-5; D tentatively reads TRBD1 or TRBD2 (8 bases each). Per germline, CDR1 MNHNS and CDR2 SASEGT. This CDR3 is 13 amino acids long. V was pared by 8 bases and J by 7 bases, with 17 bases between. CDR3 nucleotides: TGTGCCAGCCAGGGACAGGCGGGAGGGACCCAGTACTTC. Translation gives CASQGQAGGTQYF.